Sequencing of this TCR beta chain was carried out in a study of blood T cell repertoires in COVID-19. Study information: Samples of COVID-19 (acute and convalescent) were obtained from the United States, Italy and Spain. PBMCs, B-cell-depleted T cells, or T cells were the source of the cDNA or gDNA that made up the material.

Study processing details: Amplification with reference gene primers provided the estimates of nucleated cell counts. Profiling relied on immunoSEQ multiplex PCR, and the TCRdb table lists in-frame clones only, not all of them. V and J calls and clone size are given by that table; D and trimming were obtained from the DNA. The sample comprises 200,000 or so clones, 86% of which are singletons, and about 4% rests with the top ten. Trimming cost V 3 bases and J 4 bases, with 16 bases left between them. The germline gives CDR1 SGHTS, CDR2 YDEGEE. The CDR3 extends over 15 amino acids. Assignments of participants to cohorts depended upon their own reported clinical history.

The sequencing input was PBMCs or T cells enriched from blood (not recorded which). The chain joins TRBV5-8 to TRBJ1-1; D perhaps matches TRBD1 (5 bases). This TCR was recovered from a woman aged 35 to 49 with acute COVID-19. In nucleotides, the CDR3 is TGTGCCAGCAGCTCGCCGGGGCGGGGTGGCACTGAAGCTTTCTTT. Protein: CASSSPGRGGTEAFF.